The 8 T cell receptor beta chains in this list originate from one sample, sequenced in a study of cytomegalovirus exposure and HLA in healthy donors. The PCR ran on 60 Vbeta and 13 Jbeta primers. The method was immunoSEQ multiplex PCR; TCRdb's version includes in-frame clones alone and lacks a portion of them. The sample has approximately 71,000 clones; 55% to 75% are singletons. Input material: PBMCs. The receptors were sampled from a woman in her forties in good health and CMV-seropositive.

Only a few counts were recorded for this clone. The chain couples TRBV6-1 to TRBJ2-7, with no clear D. V dropped 1 base and J dropped 9 bases, with 16 bases sitting between them. This CDR3 region has 14 residues. CDR1 and CDR2 (germline): MNHNS, SASEGT. The CDR3 reads CASSEGQVISGQYF. Written as DNA, the CDR3 is TGTGCCAGCAGTGAAGGACAAGTAATCTCCGGGCAGTACTTC.

V is TRBV19 and J is TRBJ2-7; 9 bases agree with TRBD1. From germline, CDR1 is LNHDA and CDR2 SQIVND (reference sequence). The ends lost 7 bases at V and 3 bases at J; junction bases unmatched: 7. The CDR3 is 14 amino acids. The CDR3 loop reads CASTKGDRDYEQYF. As DNA, the CDR3 is TGTGCCAGTACCAAAGGGGACAGGGACTACGAGCAGTACTTC.

The chain couples TRBV6-6 to TRBJ2-5, with D possibly TRBD2 on 6 matching bases. Trimming shortened V by 4 bases and J by 4 bases, and 19 bases separated the two germline ends. This CDR3 has 16 residues. Germline V gene data show CDR1 as MNHNY and CDR2 as SVGAGI (reference sequence). The CDR3 region is CASSSQAPGRGETQYF. CDR3 nucleotide sequence: TGTGCCAGCAGTTCCCAGGCCCCCGGGAGAGGAGAGACCCAGTACTTC.

The V and J genes are TRBV11-2 and TRBJ1-6, with 9 positions matching TRBD1. The germline gives CDR1 SGHAT, CDR2 FQNNGV. With 5 bases clipped from V and 7 bases from J, the junction kept 6 bases outside the gene matches. This CDR3 is built from 15 residues. This CDR3 is CASSPPGQGNSPLHF. The CDR3 region has the DNA TGTGCCAGCAGCCCCCCGGGACAGGGCAATTCACCCCTCCACTTT.

The chain recombines TRBV9 with TRBJ2-2; 9 bases match TRBD2. The CDR3 contains 17 residues. The germline gives CDR1 SGDLS, CDR2 YYNGEE. V lost 0 bases and J lost 4; bases outside the gene matches: 7. CDR3 loop: CASSVGAGGPTTGELFF. CDR3 bases: TGTGCCAGCAGCGTAGGGGCGGGGGGGCCTACCACCGGGGAGCTGTTTTTT.

V is TRBV5-1 and J is TRBJ1-1; perhaps TRBD1 as D (5 bases). Germline V gives CDR1 SGHRS, CDR2 YFSETQ. This CDR3 is 17 amino acids long. V lost 2 bases and J 0 bases, leaving 17 bases between the germline ends. DNA for the CDR3: TGCGCCAGCAGCTTCGGCTTGTCCAGGGTGGTGAACACTGAAGCTTTCTTT. Translated, it gives CASSFGLSRVVNTEAFF.

The chain combines TRBV29-1 with TRBJ1-1; 10 positions match TRBD1. With V trimmed by 7 bases and J by 1 base, 3 bases remained unmatched. Germline CDR1 reads SQVTM; CDR2 reads ANQGSEA. The CDR3 has 13 amino acids. For the CDR3, the DNA is TGCAGCGCCCGGACAGGGGGGAACACTGAAGCTTTCTTT. Translation: CSARTGGNTEAFF.

This clone came up a few times. The chain links TRBV5-1 to TRBJ2-5; the match to TRBD1 covers 8 bases. The V and J ends lost 4 bases and 2 bases, in that order; junction bases with no gene match: 4. Per the germline V gene, CDR1 is SGHRS and CDR2 is YFSETQ. This CDR3 is 14 amino acids long. The CDR3 sequence: CASSVYRGQETQYF. DNA for the CDR3: TGCGCCAGCAGCGTATACAGGGGGCAAGAGACCCAGTACTTC.